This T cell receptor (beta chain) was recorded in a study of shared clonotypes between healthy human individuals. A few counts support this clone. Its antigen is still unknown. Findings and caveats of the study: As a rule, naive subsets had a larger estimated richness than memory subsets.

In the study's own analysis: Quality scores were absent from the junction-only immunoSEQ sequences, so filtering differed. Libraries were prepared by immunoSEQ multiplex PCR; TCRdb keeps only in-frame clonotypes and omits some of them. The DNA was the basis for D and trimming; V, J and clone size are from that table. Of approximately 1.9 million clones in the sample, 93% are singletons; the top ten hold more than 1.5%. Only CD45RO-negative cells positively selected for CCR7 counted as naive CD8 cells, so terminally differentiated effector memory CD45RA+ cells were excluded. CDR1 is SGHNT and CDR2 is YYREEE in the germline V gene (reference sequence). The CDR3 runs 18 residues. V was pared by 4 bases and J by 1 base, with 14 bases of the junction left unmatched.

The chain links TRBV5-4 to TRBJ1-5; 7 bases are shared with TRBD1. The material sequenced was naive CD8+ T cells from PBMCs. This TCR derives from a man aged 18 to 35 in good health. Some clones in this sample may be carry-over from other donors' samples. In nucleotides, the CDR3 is TGTGCCAGCAGCAACTCACAGGGGAACGATTCAAGCAATCAGCCCCAGCATTTT. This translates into CASSNSQGNDSSNQPQHF.